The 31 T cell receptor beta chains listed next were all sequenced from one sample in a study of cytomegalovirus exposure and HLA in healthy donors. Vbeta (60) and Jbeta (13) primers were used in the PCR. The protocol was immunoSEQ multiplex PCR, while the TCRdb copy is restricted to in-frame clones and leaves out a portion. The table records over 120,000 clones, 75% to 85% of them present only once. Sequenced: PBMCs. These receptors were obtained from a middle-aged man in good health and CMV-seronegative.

In DNA form, the CDR3 reads TGTGCCAGCAGCGTAGGAGGGACAGATGTCTCGAACACTGAAGCTTTCTTT. This translates into CASSVGGTDVSNTEAFF. The gene calls are TRBV9 and TRBJ1-1; 7 bases map to TRBD1. Germline V gives CDR1 SGDLS, CDR2 YYNGEE. This CDR3 spans 17 amino acids. With 0 bases clipped from V and 1 base from J, the junction kept 9 bases outside the gene matches.

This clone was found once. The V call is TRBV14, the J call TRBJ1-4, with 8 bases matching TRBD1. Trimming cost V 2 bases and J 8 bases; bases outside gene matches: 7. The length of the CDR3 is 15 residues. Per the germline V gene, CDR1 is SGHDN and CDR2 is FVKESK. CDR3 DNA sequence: TGTGCCAGCAGCCAACGGACAGGGTATTACGAAAAACTGTTTTTT. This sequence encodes CASSQRTGYYEKLFF.

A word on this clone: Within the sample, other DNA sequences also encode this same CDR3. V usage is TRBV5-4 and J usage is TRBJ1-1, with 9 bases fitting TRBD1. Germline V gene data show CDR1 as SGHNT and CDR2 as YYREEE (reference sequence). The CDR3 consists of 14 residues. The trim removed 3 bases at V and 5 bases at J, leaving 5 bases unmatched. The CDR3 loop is CASSSGQGRTEAFF. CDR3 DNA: TGTGCCAGCAGCTCGGGACAGGGCAGGACTGAAGCTTTCTTT. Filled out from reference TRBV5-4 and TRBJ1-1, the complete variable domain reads ETGVTQSPTHLIKTRGQQVTLRCSSQSGHNTVSWYQQALGQGPQFIFQYYREEENGRGNFPPRFSGLQFPNYSSELNVNALELDDSALYLCASSSGQGRTEAFFGQGTRLTVV.

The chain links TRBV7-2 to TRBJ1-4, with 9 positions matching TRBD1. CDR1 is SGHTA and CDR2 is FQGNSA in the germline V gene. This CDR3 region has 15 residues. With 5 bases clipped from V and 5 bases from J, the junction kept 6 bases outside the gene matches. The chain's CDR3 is CASSQVQGANEKLFF. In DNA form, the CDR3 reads TGTGCCAGCAGCCAAGTACAGGGGGCCAATGAAAAACTGTTTTTT.

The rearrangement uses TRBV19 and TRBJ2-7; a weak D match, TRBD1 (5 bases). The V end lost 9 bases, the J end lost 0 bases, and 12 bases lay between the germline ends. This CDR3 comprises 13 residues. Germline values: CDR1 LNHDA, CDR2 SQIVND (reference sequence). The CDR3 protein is CASNPQGSYEQYF. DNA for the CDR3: TGTGCCAGCAATCCCCAGGGCTCCTACGAGCAGTACTTC.

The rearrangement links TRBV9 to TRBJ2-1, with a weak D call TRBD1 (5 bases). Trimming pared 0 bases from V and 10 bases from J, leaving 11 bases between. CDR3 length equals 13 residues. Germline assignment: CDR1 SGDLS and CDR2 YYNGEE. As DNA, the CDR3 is TGTGCCAGCAGCGTAGAGGGGTTGGAGGAGCAGTTCTTC. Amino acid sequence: CASSVEGLEEQFF.

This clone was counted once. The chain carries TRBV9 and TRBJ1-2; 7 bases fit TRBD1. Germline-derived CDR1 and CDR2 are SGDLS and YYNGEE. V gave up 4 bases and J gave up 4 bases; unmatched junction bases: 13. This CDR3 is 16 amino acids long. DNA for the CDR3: TGTGCCAGCAGCCAAGGGGGCGGACAGATTATCTATGGCTACACCTTC. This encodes CASSQGGGQIIYGYTF.

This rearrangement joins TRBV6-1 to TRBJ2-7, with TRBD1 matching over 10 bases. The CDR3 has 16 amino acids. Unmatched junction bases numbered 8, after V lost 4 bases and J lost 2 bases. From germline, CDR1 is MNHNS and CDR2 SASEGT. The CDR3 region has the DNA TGTGCCAGCAGTGCCCAACCGGGACAGGGGCCCTACGAGCAGTACTTC. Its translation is CASSAQPGQGPYEQYF.

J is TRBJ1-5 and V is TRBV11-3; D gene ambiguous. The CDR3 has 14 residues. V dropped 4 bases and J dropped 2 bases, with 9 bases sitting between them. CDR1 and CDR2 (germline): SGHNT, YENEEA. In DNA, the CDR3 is TGTGCCAGCAGCTCGGAGGGAGGCAATCAGCCCCAGCATTTT. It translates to CASSSEGGNQPQHF.

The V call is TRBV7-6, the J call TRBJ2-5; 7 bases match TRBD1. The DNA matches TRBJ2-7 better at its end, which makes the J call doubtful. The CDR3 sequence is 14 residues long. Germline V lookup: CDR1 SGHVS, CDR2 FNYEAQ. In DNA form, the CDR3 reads TGTGCCAGCAGCTTGTCAACAGGGGCCCACGAGCAGTACTTC. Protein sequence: CASSLSTGAHEQYF.

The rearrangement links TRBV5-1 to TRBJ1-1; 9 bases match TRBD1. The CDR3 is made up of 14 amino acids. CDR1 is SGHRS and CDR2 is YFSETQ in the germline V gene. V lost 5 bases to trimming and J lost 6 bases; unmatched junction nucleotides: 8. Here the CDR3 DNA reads TGCGCCAGCAGTCGTCCGGGACAGGGCTCTGAAGCTTTCTTT. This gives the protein CASSRPGQGSEAFF.

Here the CDR3 DNA reads TGCGCCAGCAACTCGGACGGAACAGGGGAGCAGTACTTC. It translates to CASNSDGTGEQYF. V and J are TRBV10-1 and TRBJ2-7; TRBD1 is a possible D gene (6 bases). V was shortened by 7 bases and J by 7 bases, with 17 bases between the two germline ends. Germline V gives CDR1 WNHNN, CDR2 SYGVQD (reference sequence). CDR3 length equals 13 residues.

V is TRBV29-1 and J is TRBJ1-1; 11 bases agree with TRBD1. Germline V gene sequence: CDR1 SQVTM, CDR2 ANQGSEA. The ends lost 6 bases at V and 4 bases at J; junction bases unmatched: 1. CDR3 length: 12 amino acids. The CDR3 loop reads CSVGTGGTEAFF. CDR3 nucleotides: TGCAGCGTGGGGACAGGGGGCACTGAAGCTTTCTTT. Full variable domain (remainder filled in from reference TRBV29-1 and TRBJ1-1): SAVISQKPSRDICQRGTSLTIQCQVDSQVTMMFWYRQQPGQSLTLIATANQGSEATYESGFVIDKFPISRPNLTFSTLTVSNMSPEDSSIYLCSVGTGGTEAFFGQGTRLTVV.

CDR3 loop: CASSHRDINFNEKLFF. The DNA for the CDR3 is TGCGCCAGCAGCCACAGGGACATAAATTTTAATGAAAAACTGTTTTTT. The rearrangement uses TRBV4-1 and TRBJ1-4, with TRBD1 as a possible D gene (6 bases). The CDR3 consists of 16 residues. V lost 3 bases, J lost 4 bases, and 15 bases lay in between. CDR1 is MGHRA and CDR2 is YSYEKL in the germline V gene.

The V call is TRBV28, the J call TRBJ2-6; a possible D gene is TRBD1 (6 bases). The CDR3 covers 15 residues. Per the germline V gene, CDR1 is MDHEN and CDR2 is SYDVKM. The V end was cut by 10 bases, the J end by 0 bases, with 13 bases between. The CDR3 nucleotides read TGTGCCACTTGGGACATTGGCTCTGGGGCCAACGTCCTGACTTTC. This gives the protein CATWDIGSGANVLTF.

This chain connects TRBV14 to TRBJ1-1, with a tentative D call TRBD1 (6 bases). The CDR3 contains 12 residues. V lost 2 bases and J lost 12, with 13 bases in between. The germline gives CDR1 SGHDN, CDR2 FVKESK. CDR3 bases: TGTGCCAGCAGCCAACAGGGGTTTTTAACTTTCTTT. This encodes CASSQQGFLTFF.

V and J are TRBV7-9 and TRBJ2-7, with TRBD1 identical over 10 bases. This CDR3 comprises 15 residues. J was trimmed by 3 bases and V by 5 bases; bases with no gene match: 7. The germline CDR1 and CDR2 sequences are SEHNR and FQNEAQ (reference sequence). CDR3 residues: CASSTGTGAFYEQYF. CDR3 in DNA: TGTGCCAGCAGCACAGGGACAGGGGCGTTCTACGAGCAGTACTTC.

The CDR3 protein is CASSIGRGSGGYTF. The DNA for the CDR3 is TGTGCCAGTAGTATAGGAAGGGGGAGTGGCGGCTACACCTTC. The J gene is TRBJ1-2, the V gene TRBV19, with D possibly TRBD1 on 6 matching bases. The CDR3 has 14 residues. Trimming stripped 1 base from V and 8 bases from J, with 14 bases between. Germline values: CDR1 LNHDA, CDR2 SQIVND (reference sequence).

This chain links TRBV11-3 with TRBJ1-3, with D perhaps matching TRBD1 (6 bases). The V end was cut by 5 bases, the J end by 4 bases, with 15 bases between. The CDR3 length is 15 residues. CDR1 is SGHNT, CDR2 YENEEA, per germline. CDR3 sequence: CASSTGGGLGNTIYF. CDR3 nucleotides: TGTGCCAGCAGCACCGGCGGGGGGCTGGGAAACACCATATATTTT.

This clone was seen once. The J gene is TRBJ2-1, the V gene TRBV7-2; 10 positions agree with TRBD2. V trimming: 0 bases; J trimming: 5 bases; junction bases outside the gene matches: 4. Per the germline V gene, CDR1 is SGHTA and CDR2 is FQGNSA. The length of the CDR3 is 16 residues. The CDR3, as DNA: TGTGCCAGCAGCTTAGCCTTAGCGGGGGGCCACAATGAGCAGTTCTTC. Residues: CASSLALAGGHNEQFF. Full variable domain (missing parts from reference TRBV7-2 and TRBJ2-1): GAGVSQSPSNKVTEKGKDVELRCDPISGHTALYWYRQSLGQGLEFLIYFQGNSAPDKSGLPSDRFSAERTGGSVSTLTIQRTQQEDSAVYLCASSLALAGGHNEQFFGPGTRLTVL.

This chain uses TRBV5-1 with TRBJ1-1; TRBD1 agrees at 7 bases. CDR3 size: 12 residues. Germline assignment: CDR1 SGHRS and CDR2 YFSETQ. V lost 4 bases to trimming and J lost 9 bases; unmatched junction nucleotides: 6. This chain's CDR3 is CASSAGTAKAFF. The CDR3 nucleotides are TGCGCCAGCAGCGCAGGGACAGCTAAAGCTTTCTTT. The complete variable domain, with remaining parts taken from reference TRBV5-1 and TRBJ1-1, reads KAGVTQTPRYLIKTRGQQVTLSCSPISGHRSVSWYQQTPGQGLQFLFEYFSETQRNKGNFPGRFSGRQFSNSRSEMNVSTLELGDSALYLCASSAGTAKAFFGQGTRLTVV.

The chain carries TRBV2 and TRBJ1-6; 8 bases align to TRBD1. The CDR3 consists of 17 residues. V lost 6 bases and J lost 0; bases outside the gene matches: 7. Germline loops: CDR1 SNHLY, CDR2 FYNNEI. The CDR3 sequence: CASSRTGLGSYNSPLHF. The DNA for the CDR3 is TGTGCCAGCAGCCGGACAGGGCTCGGCTCCTATAATTCACCCCTCCACTTT.

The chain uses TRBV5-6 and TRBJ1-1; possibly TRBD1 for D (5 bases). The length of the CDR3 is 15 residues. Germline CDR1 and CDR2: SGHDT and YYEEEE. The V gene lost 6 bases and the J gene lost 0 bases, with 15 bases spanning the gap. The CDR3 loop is CASTSFGGMNTEAFF. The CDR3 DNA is TGTGCCAGCACCTCTTTTGGGGGGATGAACACTGAAGCTTTCTTT.

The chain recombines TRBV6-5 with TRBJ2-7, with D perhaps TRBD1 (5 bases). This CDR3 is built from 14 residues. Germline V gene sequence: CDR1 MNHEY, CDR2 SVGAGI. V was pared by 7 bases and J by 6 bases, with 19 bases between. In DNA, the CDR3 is TGTGCCAGCACCCCCCCTACCGGGCAGGGCGAGCAGTACTTC. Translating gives CASTPPTGQGEQYF.

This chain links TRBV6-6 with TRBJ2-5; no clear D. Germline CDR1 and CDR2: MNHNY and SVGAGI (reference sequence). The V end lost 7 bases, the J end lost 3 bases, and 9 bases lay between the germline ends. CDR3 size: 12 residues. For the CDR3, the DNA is TGTGCCAGCACCGTAGCAAAAGAGACCCAGTACTTC. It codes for CASTVAKETQYF.

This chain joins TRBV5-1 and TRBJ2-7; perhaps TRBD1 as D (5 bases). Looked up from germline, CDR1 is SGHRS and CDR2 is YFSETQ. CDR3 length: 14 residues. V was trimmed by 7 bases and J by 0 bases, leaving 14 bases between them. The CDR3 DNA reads TGCGCCAGCTCTAGGCAAGGGGTCTCCTACGAGCAGTACTTC. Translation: CASSRQGVSYEQYF.

CDR3 sequence: CASSSSGTGAWKLFF. The CDR3 DNA reads as TGTGCCAGCAGTTCCTCCGGGACAGGGGCTTGGAAACTGTTTTTT. The V gene is TRBV28, the J gene TRBJ1-4, with TRBD1 matching over 10 bases. V was clipped by 4 bases and J by 11 bases; unmatched bases: 10. This CDR3 spans 15 amino acids. The germline V gene has CDR1 MDHEN and CDR2 SYDVKM.

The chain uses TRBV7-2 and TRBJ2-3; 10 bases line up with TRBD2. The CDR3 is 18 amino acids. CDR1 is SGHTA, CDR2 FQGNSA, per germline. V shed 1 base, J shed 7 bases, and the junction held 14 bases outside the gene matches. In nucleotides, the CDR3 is TGTGCCAGCAGCTTAGTTCTAGCGGGGGACTCAAGGTTAAATACGCAGTATTTT. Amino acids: CASSLVLAGDSRLNTQYF.

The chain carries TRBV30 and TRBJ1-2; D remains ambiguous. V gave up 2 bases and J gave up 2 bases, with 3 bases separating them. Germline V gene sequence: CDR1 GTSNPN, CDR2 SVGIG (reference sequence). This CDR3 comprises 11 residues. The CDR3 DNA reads TGTGCCTGGAGTAGCAACTATGGCTACACCTTC. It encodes CAWSSNYGYTF.

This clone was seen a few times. In nucleotides, the CDR3 is TGTGCCAGCAGCTTGCAGGGGGTGAACACTGAAGCTTTCTTT. Amino acids: CASSLQGVNTEAFF. The chain uses TRBV7-9 and TRBJ1-1; 7 nucleotides align to TRBD1. J gave up 0 bases and V 3 bases, and 1 base lay outside the gene matches. CDR1 and CDR2 from the germline V gene are SEHNR and FQNEAQ (reference sequence). CDR3 length equals 14 residues.

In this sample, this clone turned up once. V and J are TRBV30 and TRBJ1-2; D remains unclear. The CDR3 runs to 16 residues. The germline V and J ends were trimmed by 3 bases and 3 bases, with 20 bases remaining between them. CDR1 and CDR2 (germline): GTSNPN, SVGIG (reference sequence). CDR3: CAWRPRIGEGDYGYTF. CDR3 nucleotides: TGTGCCTGGAGACCCCGCATTGGGGAGGGCGACTATGGCTACACCTTC.